One and the same sample provided the 30 T cell receptor beta chains below, sequenced in a study of metastatic and nonmetastatic thyroid tumors. Nobody among the patients had been given any treatment before thyroid surgery. Via MiXCR, TCRdb re-called the PCR reads. The repertoire includes about 4,100 clones, 35% of them detected once, and 25% to 30% sits in the top ten. Sample: adjacent normal tissue. These receptors all stem from a male donor with papillary thyroid cancer or a benign thyroid nodule (not recorded which). Some clones in this sample may be carry-over from other donors' samples.

This sequence joins TRBV20-1 and TRBJ2-7, with 8 bases lining up with TRBD2. The CDR3 length is 15 residues. Germline V lookup: CDR1 DFQATT, CDR2 SNEGSKA (reference sequence). After removal of 1 base from V and 1 base from J, the junction contained 6 bases not matched to a gene. CDR3 amino acids: CSARVERGPSYEQYF. The CDR3 region has the DNA TGCAGTGCTAGAGTGGAGCGGGGGCCTTCCTACGAGCAGTACTTC.

This chain joins TRBV20-1 and TRBJ2-7; either TRBD1 or TRBD2 may fit D (5 bases each). Germline V gene data show CDR1 as DFQATT and CDR2 as SNEGSKA (reference sequence). V was shortened by 3 bases and J by 1 base, with 10 bases between the two germline ends. The CDR3 sequence is 13 residues long. The CDR3 DNA reads as TGCAGTGCTAGGGGGGAGTTATCCTACGAGCAGTACTTC. Translation gives CSARGELSYEQYF.

This rearrangement joins TRBV20-1 to TRBJ2-7; 11 bases match TRBD1. The V segment lost 3 bases and the J segment 4 bases; nucleotides outside the gene matches: 5. Germline V lookup: CDR1 DFQATT, CDR2 SNEGSKA (reference sequence). The CDR3 is 14 amino acids. The CDR3 bases are TGCAGTGCTAGGGGAGGGACAGGGGGTTACGAGCAGTACTTC. Amino acid sequence: CSARGGTGGYEQYF.

The chain employs TRBV9 and TRBJ1-2; D is undetermined. Deletions cut 0 bases from V and 6 bases from J, with 9 bases between. The CDR3 length is 13 residues. The germline CDR1 and CDR2 sequences are SGDLS and YYNGEE. The CDR3 reads CASSVAPWDGYTF. CDR3 nucleotides: TGTGCCAGCAGCGTAGCCCCCTGGGATGGCTACACCTTC.

The V call is TRBV7-9, the J call TRBJ1-2, with 10 bases identical to TRBD1. V gave up 4 bases and J gave up 3 bases; unmatched junction bases: 5. Germline V CDR1 and CDR2: SEHNR, FQNEAQ (reference sequence). This CDR3 region has 15 residues. CDR3 residues: CASSWRQGADYGYTF. The CDR3 DNA reads as TGTGCCAGCAGCTGGCGACAGGGGGCAGACTATGGCTACACCTTC.

This clone was recorded only once. The V gene is TRBV12-3 or TRBV12-4, the J gene TRBJ2-7; possibly TRBD1 for D (6 bases). Trimming shortened V by 6 bases and J by 6 bases, and 12 bases separated the two germline ends. This CDR3 has 12 residues. This CDR3 is CASSTRGTEQYF. Here the CDR3 DNA reads TGTGCCAGCAGCACCAGGGGTACCGAGCAGTACTTC.

This clone counts as medium-sized. The rearrangement uses TRBV20-1 and TRBJ1-4; D possibly corresponds to TRBD1 (6 bases). Trimming removed 2 bases at V and 3 bases at J, with 16 bases between. This CDR3 region has 16 residues. Looked up from germline, CDR1 is DFQATT and CDR2 is SNEGSKA (reference sequence). CDR3 bases: TGCAGTGCTAGAAATTTCCTCAGGGGACCTAATGAAAAACTGTTTTTT. Protein product: CSARNFLRGPNEKLFF.

This clone was found a few times. V is TRBV11-2 and J is TRBJ2-1; 13 nucleotides align to TRBD2. The CDR3 is 17 residues long. V lost 5 bases and J lost 7; bases outside the gene matches: 11. Germline V CDR1 and CDR2: SGHAT, FQNNGV. The CDR3 protein is CASSGMWTSGSRNEQFF. The CDR3 DNA follows: TGTGCCAGCAGCGGAATGTGGACTAGCGGGAGTAGAAATGAGCAGTTCTTC.

This clone was observed once. This chain links TRBV19 with TRBJ2-7, with D possibly matching TRBD2 (5 bases). V lost 5 bases to trimming and J lost 3 bases, with 17 bases between them. Per germline, CDR1 LNHDA and CDR2 SQIVND (reference sequence). The CDR3 loop spans 15 amino acids. CDR3 nucleotide sequence: TGTGCCAGTAGTCCTCCAGTACTAGGAGTCTACGAGCAGTACTTC. It specifies CASSPPVLGVYEQYF.

This clone was seen a few times. The chain employs TRBV4-1 and TRBJ1-2, with D perhaps matching TRBD1 (6 bases). V gave up 3 bases and J gave up 8 bases, with 16 bases separating them. CDR1 is MGHRA and CDR2 is YSYEKL in the germline V gene. This CDR3 spans 14 amino acids. The CDR3 bases are TGCGCCAGCAGCCAGGTGGGGGGCGCGAAAGGCTACACCTTC. It yields the protein CASSQVGGAKGYTF.

This clone came up a few times. Other nucleotide sequences from this sample produce the same CDR3. This rearrangement joins TRBV6-1 to TRBJ1-1; D is unclear. This CDR3 has 12 amino acids. Germline CDR1 and CDR2: MNHNS and SASEGT. The germline V and J ends were trimmed by 7 bases and 11 bases, with 17 bases remaining between them. The CDR3 spells CASIPDGRRAFF. CDR3 in DNA: TGTGCCAGCATACCAGACGGACGGAGGGCTTTCTTT.

This chain links TRBV7-9 with TRBJ1-1; D is unclear. Germline CDR1 reads SEHNR; CDR2 reads FQNEAQ (reference sequence). The CDR3 sequence is 12 residues long. V was pared by 6 bases and J by 6 bases, with 11 bases between. The CDR3 here is CASSEAMAEAFF. The CDR3 DNA follows: TGTGCCAGCAGTGAGGCCATGGCTGAAGCTTTCTTT.

This clone rates as medium-sized. This chain links TRBV7-6 with TRBJ2-1; D may be TRBD2 (5 bases). The ends were cut back, 11 bases at V and 6 bases at J, with 17 bases in the middle. In germline, CDR1 is SGHVS, CDR2 FNYEAQ. The length of the CDR3 is 13 residues. The CDR3 DNA reads as TGTGCCCTGGCGCGCATCGAGGGCAATGAGCAGTTCTTC. This codes for CALARIEGNEQFF.

The CDR3 DNA follows: TGCGCCAGCAGTCGACTAGCGGGAGGGAACAATGAGCAGTTCTTC. Amino acids: CASSRLAGGNNEQFF. The chain combines TRBV5-1 with TRBJ2-1; 14 nucleotides align to TRBD2. The junction had 3 bases not matched to a gene; V was cut back by 5 bases and J by 5 bases. There are 15 residues in the CDR3. Germline V gene sequence: CDR1 SGHRS, CDR2 YFSETQ.

The chain is built from TRBV5-1 and TRBJ1-1; D is uncertain. The CDR3 runs 13 residues. The V and J ends lost 0 bases and 3 bases respectively, with 6 bases between them. Germline loops: CDR1 SGHRS, CDR2 YFSETQ. The CDR3 is CASSLEAYTEAFF. CDR3 nucleotide sequence: TGCGCCAGCAGCTTGGAGGCGTACACTGAAGCTTTCTTT.

V gene TRBV7-2 combines with J gene TRBJ1-5, with TRBD1 matching 10 bases. Germline CDR1 SGHTA, CDR2 FQGNSA. This CDR3 has 14 amino acids. The J segment lost 4 bases and the V segment lost 6 bases, leaving 3 bases of the junction unmatched. The CDR3 sequence: CASSRTGGNQPQHF. The CDR3, as DNA: TGTGCCAGCAGTCGGACAGGGGGGAATCAGCCCCAGCATTTT.

Relative to its sample, this clone is medium-sized. The chain links TRBV18 to TRBJ2-5; D unclear. Between the trimmed V and J ends, which lost 2 bases and 5 bases, there was a span of 9 bases. The germline V gene encodes CDR1 KGHSH and CDR2 LQKENI. CDR3 size: 13 residues. This chain's CDR3 is CASSPANSETQYF. The CDR3 nucleotides are TGTGCCAGCTCACCAGCTAATTCCGAGACCCAGTACTTC.

Ten or more counts support this clone. V is TRBV18 and J is TRBJ1-2; 8 bases agree with TRBD1. The trim removed 0 bases at V and 4 bases at J, leaving 1 base unmatched. CDR1 is KGHSH and CDR2 is LQKENI in the germline V gene. The CDR3 totals 14 residues. The CDR3 here is CASSPPTGGYGYTF. Here the CDR3 DNA reads TGTGCCAGCTCACCACCCACAGGGGGCTATGGCTACACCTTC.

This clone was picked up a small number of times. Given the absence of the conserved phenylalanine or tryptophan at the CDR3 end, a read error is likely. The V call is TRBV10-2, the J call TRBJ1-1; D unclear. Germline loops: CDR1 WSHSY, CDR2 SAAADI. Trimming removed 10 bases at V and 7 bases at J, with 16 bases between. The CDR3 is 12 residues long. This CDR3 is CATRILSIEAFL. CDR3 nucleotides: TGCGCCACCAGGATCCTGAGCATTGAAGCTTTCTTG.

The chain combines TRBV6-5 with TRBJ1-1, with D perhaps matching TRBD1 (5 bases). Germline CDR1 is MNHEY and CDR2 is SVGAGI. CDR3 length: 13 residues. V was clipped by 7 bases and J by 1 base, with 10 bases between them. CDR3 protein: CASTWDGNTEAFF. CDR3 DNA: TGTGCCAGCACTTGGGACGGGAACACTGAAGCTTTCTTT.

The genes are TRBV6-2 or TRBV6-3 and TRBJ1-2; tentative D call: TRBD1 (6 bases). The V and J ends lost 5 bases and 2 bases respectively, with 15 bases between them. The CDR3 consists of 15 residues. Germline CDR1 is MNHEY and CDR2 is SVGEGT. The CDR3 nucleotides are TGTGCCAGCAGTACGTCAGTGAGGGGGAACTATGGCTACACCTTC. This encodes CASSTSVRGNYGYTF.

This clone appeared a few times. The chain recombines TRBV6-1 with TRBJ2-1; 10 bases are a match to TRBD2. Germline V CDR1 and CDR2: MNHNS, SASEGT. Unmatched junction bases numbered 9, after V lost 6 bases and J lost 7 bases. The CDR3 is made up of 15 amino acids. The CDR3 DNA sequence: TGTGCCAGCAGATTAGCGGGAGGAAGGAGGAATGAGCAGTTCTTC. It translates to CASRLAGGRRNEQFF.

This clone was observed at least ten times. This chain connects TRBV18 to TRBJ2-5, with TRBD2 matching 7 bases. Germline CDR1 KGHSH, CDR2 LQKENI. Trimming cost V 0 bases and J 1 base; bases outside gene matches: 5. This CDR3 has 16 amino acids. The chain's CDR3 is CASSPPQGGSQETQYF. The CDR3 DNA is TGTGCCAGCTCACCACCGCAGGGAGGGAGCCAAGAGACCCAGTACTTC.

This clone was detected many times. The chain links TRBV5-6 to TRBJ2-3, with a possible D match to TRBD1 (5 bases). The germline V gene has CDR1 SGHDT and CDR2 YYEEEE. V lost 1 base to trimming and J lost 2 bases, with 17 bases between them. This CDR3 is 17 amino acids long. The CDR3 spells CASSLKGVGRATDTQYF. The CDR3 nucleotides are TGTGCCAGCAGCTTGAAAGGGGTGGGCAGGGCCACAGATACGCAGTATTTT.

The rearrangement joins TRBV19 to TRBJ2-2; D might be TRBD1 (6 bases). This CDR3 comprises 13 residues. Germline assignment: CDR1 LNHDA and CDR2 SQIVND (reference sequence). Between the trimmed V and J ends, which lost 8 bases and 3 bases, there was a span of 10 bases. The CDR3 sequence: CASHKGDTGELFF. The DNA of the CDR3 is TGTGCCAGTCACAAGGGGGACACCGGGGAGCTGTTTTTT.

The chain joins TRBV7-2 to TRBJ2-7, with TRBD2 matching 7 bases. CDR3 length: 14 amino acids. After removal of 8 bases from V and 0 bases from J, the junction contained 7 bases not matched to a gene. Germline CDR1 reads SGHTA; CDR2 reads FQGNSA. The CDR3 is CASAGDPSSYEQYF. CDR3 nucleotide sequence: TGTGCCAGCGCGGGGGACCCGAGCTCCTACGAGCAGTACTTC.

The V call is TRBV6-5, the J call TRBJ1-2; 8 bases are shared with TRBD1. V lost 2 bases to trimming and J lost 8 bases; unmatched junction nucleotides: 10. The V gene's germline CDR1 is MNHEY and CDR2 SVGAGI. The CDR3 runs to 15 residues. CDR3 amino acids: CASSYMPGGASGYTF. Here the CDR3 DNA reads TGTGCCAGCAGTTACATGCCAGGGGGCGCGTCGGGCTACACCTTC.

The sample holds a few counts of this clone. The rearrangement joins TRBV7-2 to TRBJ1-2; tentatively, D is TRBD1 (5 bases). This CDR3 region has 16 residues. V lost 0 bases and J lost 8, with 19 bases in between. Looked up from germline, CDR1 is SGHTA and CDR2 is FQGNSA. The CDR3 reads CASSLAVGGSMKGYTF. The CDR3 DNA reads as TGTGCCAGCAGCTTAGCAGTCGGGGGAAGTATGAAAGGCTACACCTTC.

The chain carries TRBV11-2 and TRBJ2-3; 7 nucleotides line up with TRBD2. Trimming cost V 5 bases and J 1 base; bases outside gene matches: 9. The CDR3 consists of 16 residues. CDR1 and CDR2 from the germline V gene are SGHAT and FQNNGV. CDR3 sequence: CASSAHGSGGTDTQYF. CDR3 DNA sequence: TGTGCCAGCAGCGCCCACGGCAGCGGGGGCACAGATACGCAGTATTTT.

The chain couples TRBV6-2 or TRBV6-3 to TRBJ2-5; 10 nucleotides line up with TRBD1. Germline lookup yields CDR1 MNHEY and CDR2 SVGEGT. With V trimmed by 0 bases and J by 2 bases, 3 bases remained unmatched. The CDR3 spans 16 residues. The CDR3 loop is CASSYSGTGAQETQYF. In DNA, the CDR3 is TGTGCCAGCAGTTACTCCGGGACAGGGGCACAAGAGACCCAGTACTTC.